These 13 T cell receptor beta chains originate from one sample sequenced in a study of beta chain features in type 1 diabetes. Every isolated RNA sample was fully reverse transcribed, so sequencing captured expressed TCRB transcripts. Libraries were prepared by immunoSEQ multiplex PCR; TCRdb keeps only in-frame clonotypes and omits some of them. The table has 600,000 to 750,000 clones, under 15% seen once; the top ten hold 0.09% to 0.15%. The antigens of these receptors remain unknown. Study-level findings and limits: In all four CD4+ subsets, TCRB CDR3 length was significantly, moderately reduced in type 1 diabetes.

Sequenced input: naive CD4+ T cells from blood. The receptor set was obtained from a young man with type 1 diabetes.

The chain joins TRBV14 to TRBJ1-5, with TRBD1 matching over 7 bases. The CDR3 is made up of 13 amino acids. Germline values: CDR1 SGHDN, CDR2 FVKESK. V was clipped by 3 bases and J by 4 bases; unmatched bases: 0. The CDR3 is CASSQTGNQPQHF. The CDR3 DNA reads TGTGCCAGCAGCCAGACAGGGAATCAGCCCCAGCATTTT.

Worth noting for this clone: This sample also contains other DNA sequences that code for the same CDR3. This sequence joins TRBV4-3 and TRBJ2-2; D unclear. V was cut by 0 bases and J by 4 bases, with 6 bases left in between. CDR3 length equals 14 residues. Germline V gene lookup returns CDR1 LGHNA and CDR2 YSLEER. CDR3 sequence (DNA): TGCGCCAGCAGCCAAGACCTTGGCACCGGGGAGCTGTTTTTT. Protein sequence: CASSQDLGTGELFF.

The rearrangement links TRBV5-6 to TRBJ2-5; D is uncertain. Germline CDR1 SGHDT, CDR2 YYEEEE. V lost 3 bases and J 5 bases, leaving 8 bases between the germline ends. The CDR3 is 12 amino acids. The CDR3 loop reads CASSWFGETQYF. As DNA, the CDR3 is TGTGCCAGCAGCTGGTTTGGGGAGACCCAGTACTTC.

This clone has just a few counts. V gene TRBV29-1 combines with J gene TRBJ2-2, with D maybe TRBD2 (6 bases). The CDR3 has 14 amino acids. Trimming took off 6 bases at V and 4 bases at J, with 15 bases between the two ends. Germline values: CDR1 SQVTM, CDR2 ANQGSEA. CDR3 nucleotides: TGCAGCGTAAGATGGGGGGATCTCACCGGGGAGCTGTTTTTT. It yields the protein CSVRWGDLTGELFF.

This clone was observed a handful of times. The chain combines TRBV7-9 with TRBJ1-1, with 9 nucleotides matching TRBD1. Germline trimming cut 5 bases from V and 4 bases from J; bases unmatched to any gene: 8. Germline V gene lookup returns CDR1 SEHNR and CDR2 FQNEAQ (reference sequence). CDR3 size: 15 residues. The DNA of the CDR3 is TGTGCCAGCAGCCCGATAAACAGGGGGCGCACTGAAGCTTTCTTT. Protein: CASSPINRGRTEAFF.

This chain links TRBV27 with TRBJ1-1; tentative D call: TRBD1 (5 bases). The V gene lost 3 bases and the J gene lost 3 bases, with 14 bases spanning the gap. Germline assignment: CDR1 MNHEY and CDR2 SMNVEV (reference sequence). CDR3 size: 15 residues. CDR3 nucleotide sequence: TGTGCCAGCAGTTTTGGGACCCTTGGGGACACTGAAGCTTTCTTT. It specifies CASSFGTLGDTEAFF.

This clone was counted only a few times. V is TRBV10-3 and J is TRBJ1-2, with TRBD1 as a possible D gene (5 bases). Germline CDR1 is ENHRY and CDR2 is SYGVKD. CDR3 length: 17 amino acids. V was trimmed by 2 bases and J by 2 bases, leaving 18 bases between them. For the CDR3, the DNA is TGTGCCATCAGTGAGAGGGGATCAGATACTCACAACTATGGCTACACCTTC. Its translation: CAISERGSDTHNYGYTF.

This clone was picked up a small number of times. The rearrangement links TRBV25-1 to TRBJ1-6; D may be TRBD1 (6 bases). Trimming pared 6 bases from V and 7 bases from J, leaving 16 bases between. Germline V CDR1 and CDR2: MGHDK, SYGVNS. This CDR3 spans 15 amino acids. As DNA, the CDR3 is TGTGCCAGCAGGGGCGCTGGGGGCGGCAATTCACCCCTCCACTTT. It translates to CASRGAGGGNSPLHF.

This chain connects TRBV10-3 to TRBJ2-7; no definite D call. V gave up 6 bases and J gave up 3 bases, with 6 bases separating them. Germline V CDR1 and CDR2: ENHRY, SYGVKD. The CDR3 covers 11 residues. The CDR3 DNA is TGTGCCATCAGGTCACTCTACGAGCAGTACTTC. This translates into CAIRSLYEQYF.

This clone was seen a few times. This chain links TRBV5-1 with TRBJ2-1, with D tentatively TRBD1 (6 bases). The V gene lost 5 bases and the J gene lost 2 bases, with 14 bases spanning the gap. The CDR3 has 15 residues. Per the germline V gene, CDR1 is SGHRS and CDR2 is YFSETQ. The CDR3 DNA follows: TGCGCCAGCAGACAACAGGGAGTTACCTACAATGAGCAGTTCTTC. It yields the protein CASRQQGVTYNEQFF.

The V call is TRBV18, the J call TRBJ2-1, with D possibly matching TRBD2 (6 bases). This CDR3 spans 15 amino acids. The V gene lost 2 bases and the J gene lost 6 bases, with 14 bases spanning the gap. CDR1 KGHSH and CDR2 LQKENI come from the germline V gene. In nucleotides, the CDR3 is TGTGCCAGCTCACCAGGACTAATCCAAAGCAATGAGCAGTTCTTC. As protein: CASSPGLIQSNEQFF. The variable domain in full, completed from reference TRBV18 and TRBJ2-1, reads NAGVMQNPRHLVRRRGQEARLRCSPMKGHSHVYWYRQLPEEGLKFMVYLQKENIIDESGMPKERFSAEFPKEGPSILRIQQVVRGDSAAYFCASSPGLIQSNEQFFGPGTRLTVL.

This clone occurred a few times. This chain's CDR3 is CASSPSGTASDTIYF. CDR3 bases: TGTGCCAGCTCACCCTCCGGGACAGCGAGCGACACCATATATTTT. The chain has TRBV18 and TRBJ1-3; 7 bases map to TRBD1. This CDR3 has 15 amino acids. Trimming at V came to 3 bases and at J to 8 bases, leaving 10 bases not matched to a gene. CDR1 KGHSH and CDR2 LQKENI come from the germline V gene.

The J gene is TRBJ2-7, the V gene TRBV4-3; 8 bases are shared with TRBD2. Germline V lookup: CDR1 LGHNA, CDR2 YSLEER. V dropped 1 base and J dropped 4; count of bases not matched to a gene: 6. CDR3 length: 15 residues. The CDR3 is CASSQGREGVYEQYF. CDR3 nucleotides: TGCGCCAGCAGCCAAGGTCGGGAGGGGGTGTACGAGCAGTACTTC.